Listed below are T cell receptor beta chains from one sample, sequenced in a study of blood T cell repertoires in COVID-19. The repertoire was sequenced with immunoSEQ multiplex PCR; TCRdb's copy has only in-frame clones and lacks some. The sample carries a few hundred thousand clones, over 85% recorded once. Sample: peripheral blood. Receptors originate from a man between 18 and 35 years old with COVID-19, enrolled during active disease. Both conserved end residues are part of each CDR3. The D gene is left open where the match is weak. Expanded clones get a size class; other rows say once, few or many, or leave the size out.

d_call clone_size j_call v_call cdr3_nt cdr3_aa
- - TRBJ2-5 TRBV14 TGTGCCAGCAGCCAAGACAGGGGCAGAGAGACCCAGTACTTC CASSQDRGRETQYF
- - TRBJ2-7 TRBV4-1 TGCGCCAGCAGCCAAGCGGTAGCGGCCGAGCAGTACTTC CASSQAVAAEQYF
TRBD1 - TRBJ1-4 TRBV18 TGTGCCAGCTCACCATCTCGGGACAGGGGACTGTTTTTT CASSPSRDRGLFF
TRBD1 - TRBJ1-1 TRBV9 TGTGCCAGCAGCGTCTTGACAGGGACGGACACTGAAGCTTTCTTT CASSVLTGTDTEAFF
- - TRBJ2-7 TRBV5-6 TGTGCCAGCAGCTTTCATCCCTACGAGCAGTACTTC CASSFHPYEQYF
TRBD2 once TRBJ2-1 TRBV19 TGTGCCAGTAGTCTCGGGAGGGGTATGGATGAGCAGTTCTTC CASSLGRGMDEQFF
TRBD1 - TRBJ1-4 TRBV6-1 TGTGCCAGCAGTGAAAACAGGGGGAATGAAAAACTGTTTTTT CASSENRGNEKLFF
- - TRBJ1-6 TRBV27 TGTGCCAGCAGTCCTCCCCTGGGTCCCAACGTAGAGGCCCTCCACTTT CASSPPLGPNVEALHF
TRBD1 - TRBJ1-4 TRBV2 TGTGCCAGCAGTGATACTGGGACAGGGTGGGAAAAACTGTTTTTT CASSDTGTGWEKLFF
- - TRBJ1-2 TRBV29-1 TGCAGCGCTAAGACAGGTAATGCCGTCTATGGCTACACCTTC CSAKTGNAVYGYTF
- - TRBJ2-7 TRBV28 TGTGCCAGCAGAAACAACTACGAGCAGTACTTC CASRNNYEQYF
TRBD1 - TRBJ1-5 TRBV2 TGTGCCAGCAGTGAAAGCCGTCTCAGGGGGCTTTCTTTTATTGGCAATCAGCCCCAGCATTTT CASSESRLRGLSFIGNQPQHF
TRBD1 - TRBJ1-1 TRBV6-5 TGTGCCAGCAGTCACAGGGGTGGTTCCACTGAAGCTTTCTTT CASSHRGGSTEAFF
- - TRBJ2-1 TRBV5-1 TGCGCCAGCAGCTTCTACGTAAGCAACTCCTACAATGAGCAGTTCTTC CASSFYVSNSYNEQFF
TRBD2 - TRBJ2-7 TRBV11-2 TGTGCCAGCAGCTCGGGACTAGCTAGCGAGCAGTACTTC CASSSGLASEQYF
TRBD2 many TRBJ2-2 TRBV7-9 TGTGCCAGCAGCCCATGGGTGCGGGGGTCCTCCGACACCGGGGAGCTGTTTTTT CASSPWVRGSSDTGELFF
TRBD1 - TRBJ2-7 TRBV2 TGTGCCAGCACGACAGGGAAAGCCTACGAGCAGTACTTC CASTTGKAYEQYF
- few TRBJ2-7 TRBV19 TGTGCCAGTAGTACTCAGGGGTGGTACGAGCAGTACTTC CASSTQGWYEQYF
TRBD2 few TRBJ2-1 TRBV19 TGTGCCAGTAGTAGTAGCGGGTTTTACAATGAGCAGTTCTTC CASSSSGFYNEQFF
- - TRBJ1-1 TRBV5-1 TGCGCCAGCAGCTTGTATGGGAGAGGCACTGAAGCTTTCTTT CASSLYGRGTEAFF
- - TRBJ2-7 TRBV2 TGTGCCAGCACTGCCCTGGCGGTTCTTAGGGGGGAGCAGTACTTC CASTALAVLRGEQYF
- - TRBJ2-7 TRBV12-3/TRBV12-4 TGTGCCAGCAGTTTTGACAGCGAATACGAGCAGTACTTC CASSFDSEYEQYF
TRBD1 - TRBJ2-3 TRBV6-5 TGTGCCAGCAGACGGACAGGGAGCACAGATACGCAGTATTTT CASRRTGSTDTQYF
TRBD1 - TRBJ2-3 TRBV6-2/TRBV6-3 TGTGCCAGCAGTTCGGACAGGGTAACAGATACGCAGTATTTT CASSSDRVTDTQYF
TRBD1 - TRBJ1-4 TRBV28 TGTGCCAGCAGGGCCGGGACAGGAGGGGAAAAACTGTTTTTT CASRAGTGGEKLFF
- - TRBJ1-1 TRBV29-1 TGCAGCGTTGAAGATATCGGCACTGAAGCTTTCTTT CSVEDIGTEAFF
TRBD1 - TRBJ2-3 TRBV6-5 TGTGCCAGCAGTCGGACAGGGGATACAGATACGCAGTATTTT CASSRTGDTDTQYF
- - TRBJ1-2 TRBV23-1 TGCGCCAGCAGTCAATCAGCCGGGGGGGGCTACACCTTC CASSQSAGGGYTF
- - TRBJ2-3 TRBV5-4 TGTGCCAGCAGCTTGGACCCTGGAGGAAGTACGCAGTATTTT CASSLDPGGSTQYF
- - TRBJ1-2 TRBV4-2 TGTGCCAGCAGCCAAGATTTCGGGACTTATAGAGGCTACACCTTC CASSQDFGTYRGYTF
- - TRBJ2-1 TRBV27 TGTGCCAGCAGTTTATCTGGCGGGTCCCACCTAGGTGAGCAGTTCTTC CASSLSGGSHLGEQFF
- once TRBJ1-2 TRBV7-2 TGTGCCAGCAGCTTAGTCTGGGGGGAGGGCTACACCTTC CASSLVWGEGYTF
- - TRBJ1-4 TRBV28 TGTGCCAGCAGTTTCCCGAGACAGGTTAATGAAAAACTGTTTTTT CASSFPRQVNEKLFF
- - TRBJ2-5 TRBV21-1 TGTGCCAGCAGCCCAAGGGACAGGGGGCGTATAATCCAAGAGACCCAGTACTTC CASSPRDRGRIIQETQYF
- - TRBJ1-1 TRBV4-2 TGTGCCAGCAGCCCTTTGAAGGACAGAGAAGCTTTCTTT CASSPLKDREAFF
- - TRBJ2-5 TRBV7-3 TGTGCCAGCAGCTTTGGGGGAGGGACCCAGTACTTC CASSFGGGTQYF
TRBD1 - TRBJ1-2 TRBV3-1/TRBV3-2 TGTGCCAGCAGTACGACAGGGATTCATGGCTACACCTTC CASSTTGIHGYTF
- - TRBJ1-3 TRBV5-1 TGCGCCAGCAGCATAAGAGGGGGCTCTGGAAACACCATATATTTT CASSIRGGSGNTIYF
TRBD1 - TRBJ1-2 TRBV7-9 TGTGCCAGCAGCTTATTGGGACAGGGTCATGGCTACACCTTC CASSLLGQGHGYTF
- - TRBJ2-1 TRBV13 TGTGCCAGCAGCTCGAGACAGGAAAATGAGCAGTTCTTC CASSSRQENEQFF
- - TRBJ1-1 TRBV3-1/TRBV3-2 TGTGCCAGCAGCCAACAGGGGAGCGGAGCTTTCTTT CASSQQGSGAFF
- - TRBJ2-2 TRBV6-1 TGTGCCAGCAGTGAATTGCTAGCGACGAACACCGGGGAGCTGTTTTTT CASSELLATNTGELFF
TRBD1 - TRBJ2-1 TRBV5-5 TGTGCCAGCAGTCCCGGGCAGGGGGCGAATGAGCAGTTCTTC CASSPGQGANEQFF
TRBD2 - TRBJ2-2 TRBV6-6 TGTGCCAGCAGTTTCTCCGGGACTACCTCCGGGGAGCTGTTTTTT CASSFSGTTSGELFF
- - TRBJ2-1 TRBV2 TGTGCCAGCAGTGAGAGCCAGGGGCTTAACAATGAGCAGTTCTTC CASSESQGLNNEQFF